Following are 18 T cell receptor beta chains from one sample sequenced in a study of technical replicates of blood from several donors. Sequencing used immunoSEQ multiplex PCR; TCRdb keeps in-frame clones, though not all of them. In the table there are under 90,000 clones, approximately 97% of which are singletons. The material sequenced was T cells isolated from PBMCs. These receptors all stem from a human donor in good health.

The chain is built from TRBV21-1 and TRBJ1-2; the table's D gene call, TRBD1, was not cross checked with the DNA. TRBV21-1 is designated a pseudogene. The CDR3 sequence is 12 residues long. The CDR3 DNA is TGTGCCAGCAGCAGCCACAGGGATGGCTACACCTTC. Translation: CASSSHRDGYTF.

This chain connects TRBV6-6 to TRBJ2-1; TRBD2 agrees at 9 bases. Germline CDR1 and CDR2: MNHNY and SVGAGI (reference sequence). The V segment lost 4 bases and the J segment 10 bases; nucleotides outside the gene matches: 14. CDR3 length equals 16 residues. DNA for the CDR3: TGTGCCAGCAGTTCCTTCCGTAGCGGGAGACCTCTAGAGCAGTTCTTC. Translating gives CASSSFRSGRPLEQFF.

The chain links TRBV28 to TRBJ1-2; D unresolved. The CDR3 has 13 amino acids. Germline V gives CDR1 MDHEN, CDR2 SYDVKM. Trimming shortened V by 4 bases and J by 4 bases, and 10 bases separated the two germline ends. The CDR3 loop reads CASSYSGVYGYTF. The CDR3 coding sequence is TGTGCCAGCAGTTATTCGGGAGTCTATGGCTACACCTTC.

V gene TRBV10-3 combines with J gene TRBJ2-6; D ambiguous. The CDR3 has 17 amino acids. CDR1 and CDR2 (germline): ENHRY, SYGVKD. V dropped 6 bases and J dropped 1 base, with 16 bases sitting between them. The CDR3 DNA is TGTGCCATCAGGTCCGGAGACGGAACGTCTGGGGCCAACGTCCTGACTTTC. This gives the protein CAIRSGDGTSGANVLTF.

The CDR3 DNA sequence: TGTGCCAGCAGTTACGCACTTGAAGCTTTCTTT. The encoded protein is CASSYALEAFF. The V and J genes are TRBV6-5 and TRBJ1-1; D not resolved. This CDR3 spans 11 amino acids. With 2 bases removed from V and 7 bases from J, the gap between germline ends came to 5 bases. Germline lookup yields CDR1 MNHEY and CDR2 SVGAGI.

This clone showed up just once. The chain uses TRBV19 and TRBJ2-4; D might be TRBD2 (6 bases). The V end lost 6 bases, the J end lost 1 base, and 13 bases lay between the germline ends. This CDR3 contains 15 residues. Germline lookup yields CDR1 LNHDA and CDR2 SQIVND (reference sequence). CDR3 sequence: CASSPLGGAKNIQYF. The DNA of the CDR3 is TGTGCCAGTAGCCCGCTTGGGGGGGCCAAAAACATTCAGTACTTC.

V and J are TRBV19 and TRBJ2-1; TRBD2 matches 9 bases. Per germline, CDR1 LNHDA and CDR2 SQIVND (reference sequence). J gave up 2 bases and V 9 bases, and 2 bases lay outside the gene matches. This CDR3 is built from 13 residues. CDR3 sequence reads: CASGLAPYNEQFF. As DNA, the CDR3 is TGTGCCAGCGGACTAGCGCCCTACAATGAGCAGTTCTTC.

The V and J genes are TRBV5-1 and TRBJ2-7, with 9 bases aligning to TRBD2. The germline V gene has CDR1 SGHRS and CDR2 YFSETQ. This CDR3 region has 16 residues. The ends lost 0 bases at V and 3 bases at J; junction bases unmatched: 7. CDR3 DNA: TGCGCCAGCAGCTTGGACGAGGCTAGCGGGAACTACGAGCAGTACTTC. Translation: CASSLDEASGNYEQYF.

V usage is TRBV15 and J usage is TRBJ2-2; 7 nucleotides match TRBD2. The V and J ends lost 0 bases and 8 bases, in that order; junction bases with no gene match: 15. CDR3 length equals 18 residues. Looked up from germline, CDR1 is LNHNV and CDR2 is YYDKDF (reference sequence). The CDR3 region has the DNA TGTGCCACCAGCAGAGAATCACTAGTGCGGGAGTGGTCGGGGGAGCTGTTTTTT. It specifies CATSRESLVREWSGELFF.

The J gene is TRBJ2-2, the V gene TRBV29-1, with D maybe TRBD2 (6 bases). The ends were cut back, 4 bases at V and 6 bases at J, with 21 bases in the middle. CDR1 and CDR2 (germline): SQVTM, ANQGSEA. This CDR3 is built from 16 residues. Written as DNA, the CDR3 is TGCAGCGTTGTTTTTCGGGAGTCCATCAACCCCGGGGAGCTGTTTTTT. Its translation is CSVVFRESINPGELFF.

The chain couples TRBV11-2 to TRBJ2-7, with a tentative D call TRBD2 (7 bases). The CDR3 runs to 15 residues. Germline lookup yields CDR1 SGHAT and CDR2 FQNNGV. Trimming cost V 4 bases and J 5 bases, with 18 bases left between them. CDR3 nucleotide sequence: TGTGCCAGCAGCTCGATAACAGGGAGGGGAGACGAGCAGTACTTC. This encodes CASSSITGRGDEQYF.

The chain links TRBV25-1 to TRBJ1-4; the match to TRBD1 covers 9 bases. Germline values: CDR1 MGHDK, CDR2 SYGVNS. This CDR3 is built from 12 residues. Trimming at V came to 3 bases and at J to 16 bases, leaving 6 bases not matched to a gene. The CDR3 is CASSDPGTGTFF. The CDR3 bases are TGTGCCAGCAGTGATCCCGGGACAGGGACGTTTTTT. Drawing the rest from reference TRBV25-1 and TRBJ1-4, the complete variable domain is EADIYQTPRYLVIGTGKKITLECSQTMGHDKMYWYQQDPGMELHLIHYSYGVNSTEKGDLSSESTVSRIRTEHFPLTLESARPSHTSQYLCASSDPGTGTFFGSGTQLSVL.

The rearrangement joins TRBV18 to TRBJ1-1; 7 bases fit TRBD1. J lost 4 bases, V lost 3 bases, and 5 bases had no gene match. Germline V gives CDR1 KGHSH, CDR2 LQKENI. The CDR3 extends over 14 amino acids. CDR3 loop: CASSPETGITEAFF. DNA of the CDR3: TGTGCCAGCTCACCTGAGACAGGGATCACTGAAGCTTTCTTT. Full variable domain (missing parts from reference TRBV18 and TRBJ1-1): NAGVMQNPRHLVRRRGQEARLRCSPMKGHSHVYWYRQLPEEGLKFMVYLQKENIIDESGMPKERFSAEFPKEGPSILRIQQVVRGDSAAYFCASSPETGITEAFFGQGTRLTVV.

This clone showed up just once. The chain employs TRBV28 and TRBJ2-3; 9 bases agree with TRBD2. The CDR3 spans 16 residues. Germline V CDR1 and CDR2: MDHEN, SYDVKM. The ends lost 3 bases at V and 1 base at J; junction bases unmatched: 5. The CDR3 nucleotides read TGTGCCAGCAGTTTCCCTAGCGGGATAGGCACAGATACGCAGTATTTT. It is translated as CASSFPSGIGTDTQYF.

V is TRBV5-6 and J is TRBJ2-5; D ambiguous. Trimming removed 3 bases at V and 3 bases at J, with 15 bases between. This CDR3 is 15 amino acids long. Germline V gives CDR1 SGHDT, CDR2 YYEEEE. In DNA, the CDR3 is TGTGCCAGCAGCTCAGCGAGACTGGAGAAAGAGACCCAGTACTTC. This encodes CASSSARLEKETQYF.

The chain joins TRBV4-1 to TRBJ2-7; 8 nucleotides match TRBD1. The CDR3 length is 13 residues. Germline-derived CDR1 and CDR2 are MGHRA and YSYEKL. V lost 4 bases, J lost 6 bases, and 5 bases stayed unmatched. As DNA, the CDR3 is TGCGCCAGCAGCCGGACAGGGCTTGGCGAGCAGTACTTC. Its protein is CASSRTGLGEQYF.

The chain carries TRBV29-1 and TRBJ2-1; TRBD2 agrees at 14 bases. Germline V gene data show CDR1 as SQVTM and CDR2 as ANQGSEA. The CDR3 length is 16 residues. V was clipped by 3 bases and J by 7 bases; unmatched bases: 8. As DNA, the CDR3 is TGCAGCGTTGAGAAGCACGGACTAGCGGGAGGTAATGAGCAGTTCTTC. Amino acid sequence: CSVEKHGLAGGNEQFF.

The V and J genes are TRBV13 and TRBJ1-2, with a tentative D call TRBD1 (5 bases). This CDR3 comprises 13 residues. Germline V gene data show CDR1 as PRHDT and CDR2 as FYEKMQ (reference sequence). Trimming took off 3 bases at V and 6 bases at J, with 11 bases between the two ends. CDR3 in amino acids: CASSLVSRDGYTF. The CDR3 DNA reads as TGTGCCAGCAGCTTGGTAAGCAGGGATGGCTACACCTTC.